The 30 T cell receptor beta chains below all came from one sample that was sequenced in a study of T cells in women clearing cervical HPV infection. TCRdb's table, derived via immunoSEQ multiplex PCR, lists solely in-frame clones and lacks some. The repertoire table contains about 34,000 clones. The sequencing sample was made of blood buffy coat. Receptors were obtained from a woman between 18 and 70 years old with a cervical HPV16 infection that either progressed to CIN3+ or cleared (not recorded which).

Note on this clone: Read coverage stops 3 residues before the CDR3 terminus; the germline J gene supplies the remainder. The rearrangement uses TRBV19 and TRBJ1-1; D is possibly TRBD1 (6 bases). The CDR3 runs 15 residues. Germline values: CDR1 LNHDA, CDR2 SQIVND (reference sequence). Trimming removed 4 bases at V and 3 bases at J, with 15 bases between. CDR3: CASSSPQGRDTEAFF. The DNA read from the CDR3 is TGTGCCAGTAGTAGCCCCCAGGGGAGGGACACTGAA.

Concerning this clone: Read data end 3 residues before the CDR3 end; the end is taken from the germline J gene. The J gene is TRBJ1-1, the V gene TRBV7-9, with 7 bases identical to TRBD1. With V trimmed by 5 bases and J by 4 bases, 4 bases remained unmatched. CDR1 and CDR2 from the germline V gene are SEHNR and FQNEAQ (reference sequence). The CDR3 consists of 13 residues. This chain's CDR3 is CASSTDRRTEAFF. The part of the CDR3 DNA that was read is TGTGCCAGCAGCACGGACAGGCGCACTGAA.

With regard to this clone: The read falls 3 residues short of the CDR3 end, and the missing part is taken from the germline J gene. The chain couples TRBV7-9 to TRBJ1-1; D is ambiguous. The CDR3 is 13 residues long. Trimming cost V 1 base and J 3 bases, with 6 bases left between them. CDR1 SEHNR and CDR2 FQNEAQ come from the germline V gene (reference sequence). The DNA read from the CDR3 is TGTGCCAGCAGCTTAGAAAGGTACACTGAA. It encodes CASSLERYTE. The CDR3 as a whole reads CASSLERYTEAFF.

Note on this clone: The read terminates 3 residues ahead of where the CDR3 ends, so the germline J gene completes it. The rearrangement uses TRBV6-2 or TRBV6-3 and TRBJ2-1; 13 bases fit TRBD2. The ends lost 6 bases at V and 9 bases at J; junction bases unmatched: 14. Germline V CDR1 and CDR2: MNHEY, SVGEGT. The CDR3 is 17 amino acids. Incomplete CDR3 DNA: TGTGCCAGCAGGCCGGGACTAGCGGGACCCCTTCCCGGTGAG. It translates to CASRPGLAGPLPGE. The whole CDR3 region reads CASRPGLAGPLPGEQFF.

A note on this clone: The observed sequence ends 3 residues before the CDR3 terminus, with the missing tail filled in from the germline J gene. The chain uses TRBV30 and TRBJ2-7; tentatively, D is TRBD1 (5 bases). The CDR3 extends over 12 amino acids. V lost 1 base, J lost 1 base, and 5 bases lay in between. Germline-derived CDR1 and CDR2 are GTSNPN and SVGIG (reference sequence). The CDR3 DNA, read in part, is TGTGCCTGGAGTGGACAGTCCTACGAG. Translated, it gives CAWSGQSYE. The complete CDR3 sequence is CAWSGQSYEQYF.

On this clone: The read ends 3 residues before the CDR3 terminus; that terminus is restored from the germline J gene. The V and J genes are TRBV7-3 and TRBJ2-3; 7 bases align to TRBD1. V dropped 5 bases and J dropped 4; count of bases not matched to a gene: 9. Looked up from germline, CDR1 is SGHTA and CDR2 is FQGTGA. The CDR3 is made up of 15 amino acids. CDR3 DNA, as far as it was read: TGTGCCAGCAGCAAAACAGGGGTTGGATCAGATACG. Protein product: CASSKTGVGSDT. The whole CDR3 protein is CASSKTGVGSDTQYF.

Comments on this clone: Read coverage stops 3 residues before the CDR3 terminus; the germline J gene supplies the remainder. The chain is built from TRBV14 and TRBJ2-1, with TRBD2 matching 15 bases. Germline V gives CDR1 SGHDN, CDR2 FVKESK. Trimming took 4 bases from V and 4 from J; bases not matched to a gene: 11. CDR3 length equals 19 residues. Partial CDR3 DNA: TGTGCCAGCAGCCGCACTCTAGGACTAGCGGGAGGGGTTTACAATGAG. It specifies CASSRTLGLAGGVYNE. The complete CDR3 sequence is CASSRTLGLAGGVYNEQFF.

Comment on this clone: The DNA ends 3 residues before the CDR3 does, and the rest of the CDR3 is filled in from the germline J gene. The gene calls are TRBV2 and TRBJ1-4; 7 positions match TRBD1. Losses at the gene ends were 1 base for V and 8 bases for J; bases not matched to a gene: 7. Germline V lookup: CDR1 SNHLY, CDR2 FYNNEI. CDR3 length: 15 residues. Here the CDR3 reads CASSEEGALGEKLFF. CDR3 bases read: TGTGCCAGCAGTGAAGAGGGGGCGCTGGGGGAAAAA.

On this clone: One end of the junction varies from germline; a read error may be responsible. The read finishes 3 residues shy of the CDR3 end, and the germline J gene is used to complete it. J is TRBJ1-2 and V is TRBV4-2; TRBD1 matches at 8 bases. CDR1 and CDR2 (germline): LGHNA, YNFKEQ. This CDR3 region has 14 residues. This chain's CDR3 is CASSHTGTGDTYTF. Partial CDR3 DNA: TGCGCCAGCAGCCATACCGGGACAGGCGATACC.

In the case of this clone: The read finishes 3 residues shy of the CDR3 end, and the germline J gene is used to complete it. The genes are TRBV20-1 and TRBJ2-1; no reliable D call. V was trimmed by 5 bases and J by 4 bases, leaving 24 bases between them. Germline V gene sequence: CDR1 DFQATT, CDR2 SNEGSKA (reference sequence). The CDR3 has 17 amino acids. CDR3 loop: CSAYPPLRRSIYNEQFF. Incomplete CDR3 DNA: TGCAGTGCTTATCCCCCCCTCCGGCGGAGTATTTACAATGAG.

With respect to this clone: The sequenced fragment ends 3 residues before the CDR3 boundary, so the rest is inferred from the germline J gene. The chain couples TRBV7-6 to TRBJ2-5, with 11 bases fitting TRBD2. The V gene end was trimmed by 5 bases and the J gene end by 5 bases; junction bases not matched to a gene: 10. Germline V gene lookup returns CDR1 SGHVS and CDR2 FNYEAQ. This CDR3 has 16 amino acids. The DNA read from the CDR3 is TGTGCCAGCAGCATCAGTAGCGGGGGGGCCGGGGAGACC. Residues: CASSISSGGAGET. The full CDR3 is CASSISSGGAGETQYF.

Concerning this clone: The CDR3 end lies 3 residues beyond the end of the read and is filled in from the germline J gene. The chain carries TRBV5-5 and TRBJ2-7; the D is unclear. The CDR3 has 13 amino acids. Trimming left V 0 bases short and J 1 base short, with 5 bases between. CDR1 is SGHKS, CDR2 YYEKEE, per germline (reference sequence). The CDR3 bases that were read are TGTGCCAGCAGCTTGGGGCAATCCTACGAG. This gives the protein CASSLGQSYE. The whole CDR3 reads CASSLGQSYEQYF.

Turning to this clone: A junction end diverges from the germline sequence, so it may reflect a read error. The CDR3 end falls 3 residues outside the read, so it is completed with the germline J gene. The same CDR3 also results from other DNA sequences found in this sample. V and J are TRBV6-2 or TRBV6-3 and TRBJ1-3; TRBD1 aligns across 7 bases. CDR1 MNHEY and CDR2 SVGEGT come from the germline V gene. This CDR3 contains 16 residues. CDR3 DNA, as far as it was read: TGTGCCAGCATTAAACCGGGACAGATCTCTGGAAACACT. Translated, it gives CASIKPGQISGNT. The whole CDR3 sequence is CASIKPGQISGNTIYF.

Turning to this clone: Read data end 3 residues before the CDR3 end; the end is taken from the germline J gene. The chain couples TRBV18 to TRBJ1-2; TRBD1 is a possible D gene (5 bases). Germline-derived CDR1 and CDR2 are KGHSH and LQKENI. V lost 2 bases and J lost 3, with 10 bases in between. The CDR3 covers 14 residues. The CDR3 bases that were read are TGTGCCAGCTCACCAACGAAACAGGACTATGGC. Its protein is CASSPTKQDYG. In full, the CDR3 is CASSPTKQDYGYTF. The full variable domain, in which reference TRBV18 and TRBJ1-2 provide the parts outside the CDR3, is NAGVMQNPRHLVRRRGQEARLRCSPMKGHSHVYWYRQLPEEGLKFMVYLQKENIIDESGMPKERFSAEFPKEGPSILRIQQVVRGDSAAYFCASSPTKQDYGYTFGSGTRLTVV.

In the case of this clone: The read ends 3 residues before the CDR3 terminus; that terminus is restored from the germline J gene. The chain is built from TRBV29-1 and TRBJ2-3; the D is unclear. Germline CDR1 SQVTM, CDR2 ANQGSEA. CDR3 length: 14 residues. This CDR3 reads CSVRLLRNQETQYF. The covered CDR3 bases are TGCAGCGTCCGACTCCTACGAAACCAAGAGACG.

Worth noting for this clone: The read ends 3 residues shy of where the CDR3 ends; the end is completed using the germline J gene. V gene TRBV5-1 combines with J gene TRBJ2-3, with 10 bases matching TRBD2. Germline V CDR1 and CDR2: SGHRS, YFSETQ. V shed 4 bases and J 5 bases; nucleotides not matched to a gene: 7. The CDR3 runs 15 residues. The CDR3 DNA, read in part, is TGCGCCAGCAGCCCTCTAGCGGGAGAAGAAGATACG. Its translation is CASSPLAGEEDT. The entire CDR3 reads CASSPLAGEEDTQYF.

To note about this clone: Sequencing ends 3 residues short of the CDR3 end; the germline J gene provides the rest. The genes are TRBV7-3 and TRBJ2-7, with 7 bases lining up with TRBD1. V dropped 4 bases and J dropped 2; count of bases not matched to a gene: 8. The CDR3 contains 15 residues. CDR1 is SGHTA and CDR2 is FQGTGA in the germline V gene. This CDR3 reads CASSSSPGQPYEQYF. The part of the CDR3 DNA that was read is TGTGCCAGCAGCTCGTCCCCGGGACAGCCCTACGAG. The variable domain in full, completed from reference TRBV7-3 and TRBJ2-7, reads GAGVSQTPSNKVTEKGKYVELRCDPISGHTALYWYRQSLGQGPEFLIYFQGTGAADDSGLPNDRFFAVRPEGSVSTLKIQRTERGDSAVYLCASSSSPGQPYEQYFGPGTRLTVT.

To note about this clone: The DNA ends 3 residues before the CDR3 does, and the rest of the CDR3 is filled in from the germline J gene. The V gene is TRBV14, the J gene TRBJ2-5, with TRBD2 as a possible D gene (6 bases). The CDR3 consists of 14 residues. Germline values: CDR1 SGHDN, CDR2 FVKESK. The ends were cut back, 2 bases at V and 5 bases at J, with 12 bases in the middle. CDR3 bases read: TGTGCCAGCAGCCAAATGGGGGGACCGGAGACC. Protein sequence: CASSQMGGPET. In full, the CDR3 is CASSQMGGPETQYF. Filled out from reference TRBV14 and TRBJ2-5, the complete variable domain reads EAGVTQFPSHSVIEKGQTVTLRCDPISGHDNLYWYRRVMGKEIKFLLHFVKESKQDESGMPNNRFLAERTGGTYSTLKVQPAELEDSGVYFCASSQMGGPETQYFGPGTRLLVL.

About this clone: The CDR3 extends 3 residues past the end of the read, so its final part is completed from the germline J gene. V usage is TRBV18 and J usage is TRBJ2-1; 7 bases are shared with TRBD1. The germline V gene encodes CDR1 KGHSH and CDR2 LQKENI. The junction had 13 bases not matched to a gene; V was cut back by 3 bases and J by 8 bases. This CDR3 has 16 residues. The CDR3 sequence is CASSPGWQGVLYEQFF. The sequenced part of the CDR3 DNA is TGTGCCAGCTCACCGGGCTGGCAGGGGGTCCTCTATGAG. The variable domain in full, completed from reference TRBV18 and TRBJ2-1, reads NAGVMQNPRHLVRRRGQEARLRCSPMKGHSHVYWYRQLPEEGLKFMVYLQKENIIDESGMPKERFSAEFPKEGPSILRIQQVVRGDSAAYFCASSPGWQGVLYEQFFGPGTRLTVL.

As to this clone: The sequence runs out 3 residues before the end of the CDR3; the remainder is reconstructed from the germline J gene. This sequence joins TRBV7-6 and TRBJ1-4; D gene uncertain. Germline CDR1 SGHVS, CDR2 FNYEAQ. This CDR3 contains 16 residues. The CDR3 bases that were read are TGTGCCAGCAGCTTACGCGGGGAAGCCTATAATTCACCA. It translates to CASSLRGEAYNSP. The whole CDR3 is CASSLRGEAYNSPLFF.

Remarks on this clone: Read coverage stops 3 residues before the CDR3 terminus; the germline J gene supplies the remainder. V is TRBV29-1 and J is TRBJ2-7; possible D gene TRBD2, 6 bases. Germline CDR1 reads SQVTM; CDR2 reads ANQGSEA. V dropped 1 base and J dropped 0 bases, with 10 bases sitting between them. This CDR3 is 14 amino acids long. CDR3 in amino acids: CSVEVRGASYEQYF. CDR3 DNA (partial): TGCAGCGTTGAAGTTCGCGGGGCCTCCTACGAG.

In the case of this clone: The CDR3 goes on 3 residues after the read ends, and that part is filled in from the germline J gene. This sequence joins TRBV12-5 and TRBJ2-3; the match to TRBD2 covers 8 bases. With V trimmed by 0 bases and J by 0 bases, 8 bases remained unmatched. The CDR3 is 18 residues long. CDR1 is LGHNT, CDR2 FRNRAP, per germline. The CDR3 spells CASGLVQDGRASTDTQYF. The DNA read from the CDR3 is TGTGCTAGTGGTTTGGTACAGGACGGGAGGGCTAGCACAGATACG.

Turning to this clone: The CDR3 is cut off 3 residues early in the read; its end comes from the germline J gene. V usage is TRBV19 and J usage is TRBJ2-7; 8 nucleotides line up with TRBD2. Losses at the gene ends were 1 base for V and 3 bases for J; bases not matched to a gene: 2. The germline V gene has CDR1 LNHDA and CDR2 SQIVND (reference sequence). The length of the CDR3 is 14 residues. The covered CDR3 bases are TGTGCCAGTAGTATAGGAGCGGGAGTCTACGAG. It translates to CASSIGAGVYE. The entire CDR3 is CASSIGAGVYEQYF.

Here the CDR3 reads CSATGHRLYGYTF. The part of the CDR3 DNA that was read is TGCAGTGCTACGGGACACCGGCTCTATGGC. This chain links TRBV20-1 with TRBJ1-2; weak D call: TRBD1 (6 bases). Read sequence stops 3 residues before the CDR3 end, and the germline J gene provides the missing end. With 4 bases removed from V and 4 bases from J, the gap between germline ends came to 13 bases. Germline V gene data show CDR1 as DFQATT and CDR2 as SNEGSKA (reference sequence). The CDR3 spans 13 residues.

In regard to this clone: The CDR3 end falls 3 residues outside the read, so it is completed with the germline J gene. This rearrangement joins TRBV18 to TRBJ2-3; D may be TRBD1 (6 bases). Germline loops: CDR1 KGHSH, CDR2 LQKENI. V was trimmed by 1 base and J by 4 bases, leaving 18 bases between them. The CDR3 is 17 amino acids. The sequenced CDR3 bases are TGTGCCAGCTCACCACGCCCCCTGGCTGGGGGCCCAGATACG. Translating it yields CASSPRPLAGGPDT. The CDR3 in full is CASSPRPLAGGPDTQYF.

With respect to this clone: From the germline J gene comes the end of the CDR3, since the read stops 3 residues before it. This chain joins TRBV2 and TRBJ2-7; D gene unclear. Trimming left V 7 bases short and J 1 base short, with 5 bases between. This CDR3 contains 11 residues. Germline loops: CDR1 SNHLY, CDR2 FYNNEI. The sequenced CDR3 bases are TGTGCCAGCACCCCGTCCTACGAG. Translation: CASTPSYE. The full CDR3 sequence reads CASTPSYEQYF.

For this clone: Read coverage stops 3 residues before the CDR3 terminus; the germline J gene supplies the remainder. The chain joins TRBV7-6 to TRBJ2-2, with TRBD2 identical over 9 bases. The CDR3 spans 15 residues. The germline gives CDR1 SGHVS, CDR2 FNYEAQ. J gave up 7 bases and V 5 bases, and 8 bases lay outside the gene matches. The covered CDR3 bases are TGTGCCAGCAGCCGCGGGGGGGCCGATTACGGGGAG. The encoded protein is CASSRGGADYGE. The whole CDR3 sequence reads CASSRGGADYGELFF.

As concerns this clone: Read data end 3 residues before the CDR3 end; the end is taken from the germline J gene. This sequence joins TRBV30 and TRBJ2-1; weak D call: TRBD2 (6 bases). This CDR3 contains 16 residues. V was pared by 1 base and J by 4 bases, with 17 bases between. Germline V gene sequence: CDR1 GTSNPN, CDR2 SVGIG (reference sequence). CDR3 amino acids: CAWSGSGLASYNEQFF. The covered CDR3 bases are TGTGCCTGGAGTGGTTCTGGGCTAGCGAGTTACAATGAG.

On this clone: The read is 3 residues too short to cover the CDR3 end, so that end is filled in from the germline J gene. The chain uses TRBV7-2 and TRBJ2-1; TRBD2 is a possible D gene (6 bases). Trimming cost V 5 bases and J 9 bases, with 14 bases left between them. The CDR3 consists of 13 residues. Germline CDR1 and CDR2: SGHTA and FQGNSA. Partial CDR3 DNA: TGTGCCAGCAGCCCGGTCGGGGGTCTTGAG. Encoded protein: CASSPVGGLE. From start to end, the CDR3 is CASSPVGGLEQFF.

Partial CDR3 DNA: TGTGCCGCTCGACAGGTTGTGGGAGGC. This gives the protein CAARQVVGG. From start to end, the CDR3 is CAARQVVGGYTF. The genes are TRBV2 and TRBJ1-2, with D possibly TRBD1 on 6 matching bases. The DNA ends 3 residues before the CDR3 does, and the rest of the CDR3 is filled in from the germline J gene. Germline lookup yields CDR1 SNHLY and CDR2 FYNNEI. This CDR3 comprises 12 residues. Looking up the rest from reference TRBV2 and TRBJ1-2 gives the full variable domain: EPEVTQTPSHQVTQMGQEVILRCVPISNHLYFYWYRQILGQKVEFLVSFYNNEISEKSEIFDDQFSVERPDGSNFTLKIRSTKLEDSAMYFCAARQVVGGYTFGSGTRLTVV.